Ten or more counts support the clone carrying this T cell receptor beta chain. After removal of 4 bases from V and 3 bases from J, the junction contained 10 bases not matched to a gene. This CDR3 comprises 18 residues. Per germline, CDR1 SNHLY and CDR2 FYNNEI. This specimen comes from a study of shared clonotypes between healthy human individuals. Assay: immunoSEQ multiplex PCR; the TCRdb copy retains only in-frame clones and omits some. The table shows about 1 million clones, with around 76% occurring only once. This clonotype was obtained from a man aged 18 to 29 in good health. The sequenced sample consisted of memory CD4+ T cells sorted from blood. Subset: CD45RA-negative fraction. This chain links TRBV2 with TRBJ2-1; 12 bases fit TRBD2. The CDR3 here is CASSGLRLAGGSYNEQFF. The DNA for the CDR3 is TGTGCCAGCAGTGGCTTGCGGCTAGCGGGGGGGAGCTACAATGAGCAGTTCTTC.